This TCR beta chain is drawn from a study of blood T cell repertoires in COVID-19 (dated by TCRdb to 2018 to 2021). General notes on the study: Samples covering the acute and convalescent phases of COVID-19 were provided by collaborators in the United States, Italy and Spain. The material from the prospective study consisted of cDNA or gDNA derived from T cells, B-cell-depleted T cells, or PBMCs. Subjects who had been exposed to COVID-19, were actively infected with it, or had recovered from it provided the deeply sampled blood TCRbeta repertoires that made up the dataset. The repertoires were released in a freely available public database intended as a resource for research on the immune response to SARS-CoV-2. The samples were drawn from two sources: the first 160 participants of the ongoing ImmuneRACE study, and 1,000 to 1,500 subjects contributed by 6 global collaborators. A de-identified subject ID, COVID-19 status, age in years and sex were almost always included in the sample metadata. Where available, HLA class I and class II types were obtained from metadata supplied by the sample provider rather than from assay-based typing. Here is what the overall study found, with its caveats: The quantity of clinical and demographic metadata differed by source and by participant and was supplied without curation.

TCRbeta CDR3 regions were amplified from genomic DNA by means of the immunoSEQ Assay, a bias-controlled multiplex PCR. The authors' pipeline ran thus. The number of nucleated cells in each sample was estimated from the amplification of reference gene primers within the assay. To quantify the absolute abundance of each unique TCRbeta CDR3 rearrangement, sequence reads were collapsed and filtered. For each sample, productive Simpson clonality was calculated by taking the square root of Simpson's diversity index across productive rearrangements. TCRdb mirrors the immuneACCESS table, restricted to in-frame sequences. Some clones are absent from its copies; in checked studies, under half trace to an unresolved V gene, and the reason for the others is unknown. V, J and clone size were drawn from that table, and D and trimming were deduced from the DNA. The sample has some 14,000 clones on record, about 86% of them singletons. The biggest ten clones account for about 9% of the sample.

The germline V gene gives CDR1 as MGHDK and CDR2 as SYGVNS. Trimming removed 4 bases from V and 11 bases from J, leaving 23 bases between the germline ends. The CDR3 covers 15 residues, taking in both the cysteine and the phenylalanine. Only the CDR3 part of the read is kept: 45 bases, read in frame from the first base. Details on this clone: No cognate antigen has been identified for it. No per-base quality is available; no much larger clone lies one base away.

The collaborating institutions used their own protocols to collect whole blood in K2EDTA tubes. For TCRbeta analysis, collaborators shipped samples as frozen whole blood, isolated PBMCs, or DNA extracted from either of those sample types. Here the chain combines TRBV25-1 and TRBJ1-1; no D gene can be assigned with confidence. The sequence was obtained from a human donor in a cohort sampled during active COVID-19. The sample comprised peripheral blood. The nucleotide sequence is TGTGCCAGCAGTGCAAACCCCCACTCGGAACTCGGGGCTTTCTTT. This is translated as CASSANPHSELGAFF.